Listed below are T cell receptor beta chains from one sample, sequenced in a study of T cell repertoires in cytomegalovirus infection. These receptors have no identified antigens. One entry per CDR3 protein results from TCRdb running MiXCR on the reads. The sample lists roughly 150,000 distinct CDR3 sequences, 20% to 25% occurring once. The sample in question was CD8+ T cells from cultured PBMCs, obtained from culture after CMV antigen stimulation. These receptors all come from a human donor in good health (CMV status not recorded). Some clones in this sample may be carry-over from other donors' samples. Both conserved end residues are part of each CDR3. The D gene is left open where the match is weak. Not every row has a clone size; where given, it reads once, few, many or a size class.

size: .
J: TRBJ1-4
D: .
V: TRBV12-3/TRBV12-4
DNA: TGTGCCAGCAGTTTAGAGGTCGGCTCAGCAGGTCAGGGAGGTTCCTCGGGAAAACTGTTTTTT
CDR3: CASSLEVGSAGQGGSSGKLFF

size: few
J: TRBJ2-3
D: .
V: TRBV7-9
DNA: TGTGCCAGCAGCTCTATGACTGCGGCTAGCACAGATACGCAGTATTTT
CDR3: CASSSMTAASTDTQYF

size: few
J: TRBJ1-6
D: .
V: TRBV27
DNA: TGTGCCAGCAGAGGGGGGCTGTCATTTAATAATTCACCCCTCCACTTT
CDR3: CASRGGLSFNNSPLHF

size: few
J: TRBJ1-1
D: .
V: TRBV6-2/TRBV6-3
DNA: TGTGCCAGCACCGCGACAGGAGGGAACACTGAAGCTTTCTTT
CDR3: CASTATGGNTEAFF

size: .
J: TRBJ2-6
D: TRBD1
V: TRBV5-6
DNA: TGTGCCAGCAGCTTTCAGGGACAGTTCTCTGGGGCCAACGTCCTGACTTTC
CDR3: CASSFQGQFSGANVLTF

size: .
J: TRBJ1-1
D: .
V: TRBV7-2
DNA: TGTGCCAGCAGCTTAGGGGCTGGCTGGACTGAAGCTTTCTTT
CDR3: CASSLGAGWTEAFF

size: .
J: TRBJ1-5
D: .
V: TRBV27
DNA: TGTGCCAGCAGTTTAGGTGGTTTGGCGCCCCAGCATTTT
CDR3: CASSLGGLAPQHF

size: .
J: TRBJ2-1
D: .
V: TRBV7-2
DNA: TGTGCCAGCAGCTTAGAGGCCGCACCAGAACTATACAATGAGCAGTTCTTC
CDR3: CASSLEAAPELYNEQFF

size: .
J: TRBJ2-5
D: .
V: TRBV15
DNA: TGTGCCACCGGACTAAAAGAGACCCAGTACTTC
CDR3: CATGLKETQYF

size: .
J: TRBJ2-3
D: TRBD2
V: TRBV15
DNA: TGTGCCACCAGCAGCAAGCGGGGGGGCCCAGATACGCAGTATTTT
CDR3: CATSSKRGGPDTQYF